This T cell receptor beta chain came from a study of cytomegalovirus exposure and HLA in healthy donors (dated by TCRdb to about 2017). At the level of the whole study: The roughly 670 repertoires of the first cohort and the 110 or so validation repertoires were produced on the same platform, according to a later analysis. To predict cytomegalovirus infection status, the study combined high-throughput TCR immunosequencing, statistical association of individual TCRs with disease status, and machine learning. A separate validation cohort of over 95 different subjects was used in addition to the roughly 720-subject first cohort. The aim of the study was to test whether cataloging public T cell receptors could identify signatures of past pathogen exposure.

Separate from the roughly 700-subject first cohort, the validation cohort of some 130 subjects was the group to which the donors belonged. Concerning this clone: Its antigen is not yet known. No qualities accompany the bases; no much larger clone lies one base away.

Libraries were made using the immunoSEQ multiplex PCR assay. Turning to the authors' computational methods: To diagnose cytomegalovirus status from the catalog of TCR beta chain sequences, a statistical classification framework was built. Held by TCRdb, this immuneACCESS table contains in-frame sequences only and omits some clones. Under half of the omission traces to an unresolved V gene where checked; the cause of the rest is unknown. The V and J calls and the clone size are those of that table, but D and trimming were determined from the DNA. This sample gives roughly 250,000 clones in total; around 88% of them show up just once. The ten biggest clones cover 0.95% to 1.5% of the sample. Study-wide findings and limitations: While some public TCRs were present in many individuals, most TCR sequences turned up only very rarely across donors. A later analysis had no HLA typing for the validation cohort, so co-occurrence there was scored across all 110 or so repertoires. The study gave a list of around 170 TCR beta chains associated with cytomegalovirus. Of the cluster scores, approximately 95% were above 0 in a later analysis, which found that TCRs clustered in the first cohort also tended to co-occur in the 95 to 150 validation repertoires. According to the authors, the approach could potentially be generalized to other disease states and immunological phenotypes. A few of the identified cytomegalovirus-associated TCR beta chains were confirmed in vitro to be specific for cytomegalovirus antigens. In both the original and validation cohorts, the classifier was reported to diagnose cytomegalovirus status with high specificity and sensitivity.

CDR1 and CDR2, looked up from the germline V gene, are MGHDK and SYGVNS. From its cysteine to its phenylalanine, the CDR3 spans 16 amino acids. Of the read, only the CDR3 DNA is kept; its 48 bases are in frame from base 1. V drops 3 bases and J drops 5 bases, leaving 19 bases in between. The sequence was obtained from a woman in her twenties or thirties in good health and CMV-seropositive. Sequencing input: PBMCs. The chain links TRBV25-1 with TRBJ1-2, with a tentative D gene TRBD1 over 5 matching bases. The bases read TGTGCCAGCAGTGATCAGGGCAGGAGCTTCGCTTATGGCTACACCTTC. This encodes CASSDQGRSFAYGYTF.